Listed below are T cell receptor beta chains from one sample, sequenced in a study of tumor and adjacent non-tumor tissue in lung cancer. One entry per CDR3 protein results from TCRdb running MiXCR on the multiplex PCR reads. Among 65,000 to 95,000 distinct CDR3 sequences, approximately 71% were seen once, and the ten largest hold over 9.5%. The specimen sequenced was lung tumor tissue. Receptors were obtained from a woman aged 70-85 years with non-small cell lung cancer. The CDR3 runs from the conserved cysteine through the conserved F or W. D genes are given only for firm matches. The listing skips clone size in some rows; elsewhere it reads once, few, many or a size class.

>few|-|TRBV11-1|TRBJ2-3
CVSSLARASTDTQYF
TGTGTCAGCAGCTTAGCCAGGGCGAGCACAGATACACAGTATTTT
>-|-|TRBV12-3/TRBV12-4|TRBJ1-2
CASRPGQRGYTF
TGTGCCAGCAGGCCCGGCCAGAGGGGCTACACCTTC
>-|-|TRBV6-5|TRBJ1-1
CAISYSTWSTEAFF
TGTGCCATCAGTTACTCGACCTGGAGCACTGAAGCTTTCTTT
>-|-|TRBV6-5|TRBJ2-7
CASGALLQEEYF
TGTGCCAGCGGGGCCCTTCTCCAGGAAGAGTACTTC
>-|TRBD2|TRBV12-3/TRBV12-4|TRBJ2-1
CACSSREGAFF
TGTGCCTGCAGCTCCAGGGAGGGTGCGTTCTTC
>-|-|TRBV4-1|TRBJ1-2
CARSQEGQGYGYTF
TGCGCCAGAAGCCAAGAGGGGCAGGGCTATGGCTACACCTTC
>-|-|TRBV12-3/TRBV12-4|TRBJ2-3
CARRPDRRGGTDTQYF
TGTGCCAGGAGACCCGACAGACGGGGCGGCACAGATACGCAGTATTTT
>-|-|TRBV6-1|TRBJ1-4
CASRRGTNTEKMLF
TGTGCCAGCAGGAGAGGGACCAATACCGAAAAAATGTTATTT
>-|TRBD2|TRBV24-1|TRBJ2-1
CATSDLGGSRFSGKPNEQFF
TGTGCCACCAGTGATTTAGGGGGTAGTCGCTTTAGCGGGAAGCCTAATGAGCAGTTCTTC
>-|TRBD1|TRBV10-3|TRBJ2-3
CAISGQGKSNQPQYF
TGTGCCATCAGTGGACAGGGGAAAAGCAATCAGCCCCAGTATTTT
>-|-|TRBV4-2|TRBJ2-7
CASSQVFIRLLAGSPSSYEQYF
TGTGCCAGCAGCCAAGTCTTCATCAGATTACTTGCGGGATCACCGAGCTCCTACGAGCAGTACTTC
>medium-sized|-|TRBV29-1|TRBJ2-7
CSVALARSYEQYF
TGCAGCGTTGCGTTAGCTCGGTCCTACGAGCAGTACTTC
>-|-|TRBV5-1|TRBJ2-1
CASSLAPKTSDEQFF
TGCGCCAGCAGCTTGGCGCCGAAGACTAGTGATGAGCAGTTCTTC
>many|-|TRBV5-1|TRBJ2-7
CASSLDRENYEQYF
TGCGCCAGCAGCTTGGACAGGGAGAACTACGAGCAGTACTTC
>-|-|TRBV4-2|TRBJ1-4
CASSQDIHTATNEKLSF
TGTGCCAGCAGCCAAGATATCCACACTGCAACTAATGAAAAACTGTCTTTT
>many|-|TRBV5-4|TRBJ1-1
CASSLDGALEAFF
TGTGCCAGCAGCTTGGATGGGGCACTCGAAGCTTTCTTT
>many|TRBD2|TRBV4-1|TRBJ2-3
CASSQVVAGDPDTQYF
TGCGCCAGCAGCCAAGTAGTAGCGGGAGACCCAGATACGCAGTATTTT
>-|-|TRBV4-1|TRBJ1-6
CVSSYSTVTDNSPLHF
TGCGTCAGCAGCTATTCCACAGTCACCGATAATTCTCCCCTCCACTTT
>-|-|TRBV29-1|TRBJ2-5
CSVDKRSHGETQYF
TGCAGCGTTGACAAACGGTCCCACGGAGAGACCCAGTACTTC
>once|-|TRBV12-2|TRBJ2-7
CASRLAERNHEQYF
TGTGCAAGTCGTTTAGCGGAAAGGAACCACGAGCAGTACTTC
>-|-|TRBV28|TRBJ1-5
CASSLELAGQPQHF
TGTGCCAGCAGCCTTGAACTGGCGGGGCAGCCCCAGCATTTT
>-|-|TRBV10-2|TRBJ2-2
CASSPGRLAGLTGELFF
TGCGCCAGCAGTCCCGGGAGACTCGCGGGATTGACCGGGGAGCTGTTTTTT
>-|-|TRBV5-4|TRBJ1-2
CSSSLGGPGVAGCTF
TGCTCCAGCAGCTTGGGGGGGCCAGGGGTGGCTGGCTGCACCTTC
>-|-|TRBV10-3|TRBJ2-5
CAIRESGVGAQYF
TGTGCCATCAGAGAGTCAGGAGTCGGGGCCCAGTACTTC
>-|-|TRBV30|TRBJ2-5
CTWKVVEGWETQYF
TGTACCTGGAAGGTTGTAGAGGGTTGGGAGACCCAGTACTTC
>-|TRBD1|TRBV7-9|TRBJ1-6
CASSRPSRGLSFYNTPLHF
TGTGCCAGCAGCCGACCGTCCAGGGGGCTAAGCTTCTATAATACACCCCTCCACTTT